This T cell receptor (beta chain) came from a study of identical twins. Trimming stripped 3 bases from V and 0 bases from J, with 7 bases between. In germline, CDR1 is SGHRS, CDR2 YFSETQ. This CDR3 is built from 14 residues. With template switching, a universal primer site was added, and the cDNA carried unique molecular identifiers. TCRdb itself ran the 5' RACE reads through MiXCR, one entry per CDR3 protein. This sample has under 400,000 distinct CDR3 sequences, with 9% to 10% found just once. Broader study findings: Within cord blood, abundant beta clonotypes carried fewer insertions, but memory repertoires showed no such trend.

This clonotype was recorded at least ten times. Its antigen is undetermined. The genes are TRBV5-1 and TRBJ2-1; D is unclear. The source is a woman between 50 and 59 years old in good health. The material sequenced was naive T cells sorted from blood. The CDR3 protein is CASSSTNSYNEQFF. In DNA, the CDR3 is TGCGCCAGCAGCTCTACTAACTCCTACAATGAGCAGTTCTTC.